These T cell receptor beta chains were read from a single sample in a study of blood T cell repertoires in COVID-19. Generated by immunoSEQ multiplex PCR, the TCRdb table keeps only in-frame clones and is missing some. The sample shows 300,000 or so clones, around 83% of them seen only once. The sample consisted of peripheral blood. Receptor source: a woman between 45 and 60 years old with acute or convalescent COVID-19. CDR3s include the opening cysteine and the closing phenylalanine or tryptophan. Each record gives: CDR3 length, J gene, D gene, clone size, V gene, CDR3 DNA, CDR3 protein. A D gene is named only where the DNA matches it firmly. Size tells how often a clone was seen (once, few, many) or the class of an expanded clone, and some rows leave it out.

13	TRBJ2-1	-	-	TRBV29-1	TGCAGCGTTGAAACGGTGAACTACAATGAGCAGTTCTTC	CSVETVNYNEQFF
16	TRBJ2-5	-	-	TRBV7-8	TGTGCCAGCAGCTCGATAGCCAGGGGAATAGGAGAGACCCAGTACTTC	CASSSIARGIGETQYF
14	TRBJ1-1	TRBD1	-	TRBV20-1	TGCAGTGCTAGTAGTACAGGGGGGAACACTGAAGCTTTCTTT	CSASSTGGNTEAFF
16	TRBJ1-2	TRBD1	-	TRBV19	TGTGCCAGTAGCCGATACCCTCAGGGGGTCCCGGGGGGCTACACCTTC	CASSRYPQGVPGGYTF
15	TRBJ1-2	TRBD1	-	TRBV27	TGTGCCAGCCCCTTACCGGGACAGGGGGCGCGTGGCTACACCTTC	CASPLPGQGARGYTF
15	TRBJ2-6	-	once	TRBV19	TGTGCCAGTAGTATACTCAGCTCTGGGGCCAACGTCCTGACTTTC	CASSILSSGANVLTF
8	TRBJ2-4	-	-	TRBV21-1	TGTGCCCGATCCGCGAGGAACTTC	CARSARNF
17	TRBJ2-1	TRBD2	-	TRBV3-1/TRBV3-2	TGTGCCAGCAGCCGATTCGTGGCGGGAGGGTCCCACAATGAGCAGTTCTTC	CASSRFVAGGSHNEQFF
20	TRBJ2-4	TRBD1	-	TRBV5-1	TGCGCCAGCAGCTCCCGGGACAGGGGCGGAGATGAAGAGGCCAAAAACATTCAGTACTTC	CASSSRDRGGDEEAKNIQYF
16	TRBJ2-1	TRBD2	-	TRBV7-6	TGTGCCAGCAGCTTATACGGCGGGGGGAGTTACAATGAGCAGTTCTTC	CASSLYGGGSYNEQFF
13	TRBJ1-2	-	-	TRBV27	TGTGCCAGCAGTTTATTATGGGGCCATGGCTACACCTTC	CASSLLWGHGYTF
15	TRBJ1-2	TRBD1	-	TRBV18	TGTGCCAGCTCACCAGCGGGGCAGGGGGCTTATGGCTACACCTTC	CASSPAGQGAYGYTF
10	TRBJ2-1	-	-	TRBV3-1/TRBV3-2	TGTGCCACCTACTACAATGAGCAGTTCTTC	CATYYNEQFF
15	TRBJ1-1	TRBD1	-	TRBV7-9	TGTGCCAGCAGCGGGACAGCTTCCCTGAACACTGAAGCTTTCTTT	CASSGTASLNTEAFF
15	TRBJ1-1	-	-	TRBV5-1	TGCGCCAGCATGCCTAACACAGGTCCCAACACTGAAGCTTTCTTT	CASMPNTGPNTEAFF
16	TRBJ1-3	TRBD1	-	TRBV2	TGTGCCAGCAGCTTACAGGGGGCAGGAGGAGGAAACACCATATATTTT	CASSLQGAGGGNTIYF
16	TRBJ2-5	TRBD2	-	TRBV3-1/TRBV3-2	TGTGCCAGCAGCCCCCGACTAGCGGGGGGGCCAGAGACCCAGTACTTC	CASSPRLAGGPETQYF
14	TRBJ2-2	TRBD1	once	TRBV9	TGTGCCAGCAGTCAGGGGGCCGGTACCGGGGAGCTGTTTTTT	CASSQGAGTGELFF